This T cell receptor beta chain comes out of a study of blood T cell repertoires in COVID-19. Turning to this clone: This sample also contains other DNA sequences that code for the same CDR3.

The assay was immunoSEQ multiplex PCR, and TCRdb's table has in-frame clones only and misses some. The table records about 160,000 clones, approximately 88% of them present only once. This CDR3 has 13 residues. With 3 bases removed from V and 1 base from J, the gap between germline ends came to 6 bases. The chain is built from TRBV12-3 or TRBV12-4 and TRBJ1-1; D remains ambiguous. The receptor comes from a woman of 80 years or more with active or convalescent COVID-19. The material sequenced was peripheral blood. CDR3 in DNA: TGTGCCAGCAGTTTGTCCAGGAACACTGAAGCTTTCTTT. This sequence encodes CASSLSRNTEAFF.